What follows describes a single TCR beta chain. CDR3 length equals 17 residues. V was shortened by 9 bases and J by 0 bases, with 18 bases between the two germline ends. Germline assignment: CDR1 LNHDA and CDR2 SQIVND (reference sequence). This record comes from a study of blood T cell repertoires in COVID-19. For the study at large: From the United States, Italy and Spain came samples of acute and convalescent COVID-19. From T cells, B-cell-depleted T cells, or PBMCs came the material, which was cDNA or gDNA.

Methods used by the authors: Reference gene primer amplification gave nucleated cell count estimates. TCRdb keeps only in-frame clones here, not all; method: immunoSEQ multiplex PCR. The DNA gave D and trimming, while V, J and clone size come from that table. The sample consists of 50,000 or so clones, about 82% of them appearing once. What was sequenced was peripheral blood. The sequence was obtained from a woman older than 75 with acute or convalescent COVID-19. This chain joins TRBV19 and TRBJ2-6; D possibly corresponds to TRBD1 (6 bases). CDR3 DNA sequence: TGTGCCAGCACCGGGACACCTGCGCTCTCTGGGGCCAACGTCCTGACTTTC. This sequence encodes CASTGTPALSGANVLTF.